The subject of this entry is one TCR beta chain. This entry comes from a study of CD8 T cells in Susac syndrome. In germline, CDR1 is SGHRS, CDR2 YFSETQ. V lost 7 bases and J lost 1; bases outside the gene matches: 10. The length of the CDR3 is 15 residues. With random hexamers, reverse transcription was performed on about 0.5 to 1 ug of RNA. TCRdb fed the immunoSEQ multiplex PCR reads into MiXCR, producing one record per CDR3 protein. The data contain 150,000 to 250,000 distinct CDR3 sequences, roughly 96% of them singletons. V gene TRBV5-1 combines with J gene TRBJ2-7; 8 bases match TRBD1. Specimen: CD4+ T cells from PBMCs. The sequence derives from a human donor with multiple sclerosis. In nucleotides, the CDR3 is TGCGCCAGCGGGCCAGGACAGGGCCTTTCCTACGAGCAGTACTTC. It yields the protein CASGPGQGLSYEQYF.